This TCR beta chain was documented in a study of PD-L1 blockade in urothelial cancer. Sequenced by immunoSEQ multiplex PCR; TCRdb stores in-frame clones only, minus some. The data show more than 95,000 clones, with approximately 90% seen just once and roughly 1.8% held by the top ten. This CDR3 has 14 residues. Germline V CDR1 and CDR2: LNHDA, SQIVND (reference sequence). With 5 bases removed from V and 2 bases from J, the gap between germline ends came to 12 bases. Noted time point: peripheral blood 6 weeks after treatment start. The receptor was derived from a man in his 60s with urothelial cancer. Sequenced here: PBMCs, sampled around atezolizumab (anti-PD-L1) treatment. The gene calls are TRBV19 and TRBJ2-5; possible D gene TRBD1, 6 bases. CDR3: CASSPRQVQETQYF. CDR3 nucleotide sequence: TGTGCCAGTAGTCCACGACAGGTTCAAGAGACCCAGTACTTC. Filled out from reference TRBV19 and TRBJ2-5, the complete variable domain reads DGGITQSPKYLFRKEGQNVTLSCEQNLNHDAMYWYRQDPGQGLRLIYYSQIVNDFQKGDIAEGYSVSREKKESFPLTVTSAQKNPTAFYLCASSPRQVQETQYFGPGTRLLVL.